The rows below give T cell receptor beta chains drawn from one sample of a study of blood T cell repertoires in COVID-19. Using immunoSEQ multiplex PCR, the repertoire was profiled, and TCRdb retains in-frame clones only, with some absent. Here the sample spans about 210,000 clones, roughly 90% being singletons. The sequencing sample was made of PBMCs or T cells enriched from blood (not recorded which). The receptors here all came from a man aged 18 to 35 with acute COVID-19. Each CDR3 is given with its conserved first and last residue. Each record gives: D gene, J gene, V gene, clone size, CDR3 protein, CDR3 DNA. A D gene is named only where the DNA matches it firmly. Some rows have no size entry. The others give once, few or many, or a class for an expanded clone.

>-|TRBJ2-7|TRBV4-1|-
CASSQDPGGSFYEQYF
TGCGCCAGCAGCCAAGATCCAGGTGGGAGTTTCTACGAGCAGTACTTC
>TRBD1|TRBJ1-2|TRBV2|-
CASSPGQGNYGYTF
TGTGCCAGCAGTCCGGGACAGGGAAACTATGGCTACACCTTC
>TRBD1|TRBJ1-5|TRBV19|once
CASSIIGTGKWPQHF
TGTGCCAGTAGTATTATCGGGACAGGGAAGTGGCCCCAGCATTTT
>-|TRBJ2-4|TRBV24-1|-
CATSDPAGGKNIQYF
TGTGCCACCAGTGACCCCGCCGGGGGCAAAAACATTCAGTACTTC
>-|TRBJ1-5|TRBV15|once
CATSGRTGTTDF
TGTGCCACCAGCGGTAGAACCGGGACAACCGATTTT
>-|TRBJ1-6|TRBV5-1|-
CASSFAGPVISPLHF
TGCGCCAGCAGCTTCGCGGGGCCGGTAATTTCACCCCTCCACTTT
>-|TRBJ2-7|TRBV10-2|-
CASSESIQASYEQYF
TGCGCCAGCAGTGAGTCGATACAGGCTTCCTACGAGCAGTACTTC
>TRBD1|TRBJ2-7|TRBV27|-
CASSLVQGAHEQYF
TGTGCCAGCAGTTTAGTACAGGGGGCCCACGAGCAGTACTTC
>-|TRBJ2-5|TRBV30|once
CAWSVRSEGWETQYF
TGTGCCTGGAGTGTGCGTTCAGAGGGCTGGGAGACCCAGTACTTC
>-|TRBJ1-1|TRBV7-9|-
CASSPRLDRGGTEAFF
TGTGCCAGCAGCCCCAGGTTGGACAGAGGTGGGACTGAAGCTTTCTTT
>TRBD1|TRBJ2-1|TRBV5-1|-
CASSYETTGVGEQFF
TGCGCCAGCAGCTACGAAACAACAGGGGTCGGTGAGCAGTTCTTC
>-|TRBJ2-3|TRBV11-3|-
CASSCERLTDTQYF
TGTGCCAGCAGCTGCGAGCGGCTGACAGATACGCAGTATTTT
>-|TRBJ1-4|TRBV28|-
CASSPPGRNEKLFF
TGTGCCAGCAGTCCTCCCGGCAGGAATGAAAAACTGTTTTTT
>-|TRBJ2-2|TRBV5-1|-
CASSLRTPTNTGELFF
TGCGCCAGCAGCTTGAGGACTCCAACGAACACCGGGGAGCTGTTTTTT
>TRBD1|TRBJ1-4|TRBV4-2|-
CASSLMGTGDEKLFF
TGTGCCAGCAGCCTCATGGGGACAGGCGACGAAAAACTGTTTTTT
>-|TRBJ2-2|TRBV3-1/TRBV3-2|-
CASTASSLTGELFF
TGTGCCAGCACAGCTAGTAGCCTCACCGGGGAGCTGTTTTTT
>-|TRBJ2-7|TRBV3-1/TRBV3-2|-
CASSERQGSSYEQYF
TGTGCCAGCAGCGAAAGGCAGGGGAGCTCCTACGAGCAGTACTTC
>-|TRBJ1-3|TRBV21-1|-
CASSKKGDLTGNTIYF
TGTGCCAGCAGCAAAAAGGGGGATTTGACTGGAAACACCATATATTTT
>TRBD1|TRBJ2-1|TRBV6-4|few
CASSETPDRDNEQFF
TGTGCCAGCAGTGAGACCCCCGACAGGGACAATGAGCAGTTCTTC
>-|TRBJ2-7|TRBV6-5|-
CASRELSYRYEQYF
TGTGCCAGCAGGGAGTTGTCTTATCGGTACGAGCAGTACTTC
>TRBD1|TRBJ2-3|TRBV28|-
CASSPLARTGADTQYF
TGTGCCAGCAGTCCCCTCGCCCGCACAGGGGCAGATACGCAGTATTTT
>-|TRBJ2-1|TRBV4-1|-
CASSQTVLDEQFF
TGCGCCAGCAGCCAAACAGTGCTGGATGAGCAGTTCTTC
>-|TRBJ1-2|TRBV4-1|once
CASSQVYRAGYGYTF
TGCGCCAGCAGCCAAGTGTACAGGGCCGGCTATGGCTACACCTTC
>-|TRBJ1-2|TRBV7-9|few
CASSQGGERVYGYTF
TGTGCCAGCAGTCAAGGGGGTGAACGGGTCTATGGCTACACCTTC
>-|TRBJ2-3|TRBV7-2|-
CASSLDLGSDTQYF
TGTGCCAGCAGCTTAGATTTGGGCTCAGATACGCAGTATTTT
>TRBD2|TRBJ2-1|TRBV3-1/TRBV3-2|-
CASSPGLAHEQFF
TGTGCCAGCAGCCCAGGACTAGCTCATGAGCAGTTCTTC
>-|TRBJ1-2|TRBV7-9|-
CASSLSGTTTLGGYTF
TGTGCCAGCAGCTTATCTGGGACAACTACCCTCGGTGGCTACACCTTC
>TRBD1|TRBJ2-1|TRBV27|once
CASSLSWGQGYNEQFF
TGTGCCAGCAGTTTATCTTGGGGACAGGGCTACAATGAGCAGTTCTTC
>TRBD1|TRBJ2-1|TRBV28|-
CASRGQSSYNEQFF
TGTGCCAGCAGGGGACAGAGCTCCTACAATGAGCAGTTCTTC
>-|TRBJ1-1|TRBV2|-
CASRTGMDTEAFF
TGTGCCAGCCGTACGGGGATGGACACTGAAGCTTTCTTT
>-|TRBJ2-7|TRBV24-1|-
CATAAGENYEQYF
TGTGCCACCGCTGCAGGGGAAAACTACGAGCAGTACTTC
>-|TRBJ1-1|TRBV27|few
CASSSPGGTEAFF
TGTGCCAGCAGTTCCCCGGGGGGCACTGAAGCTTTCTTT
>TRBD1|TRBJ1-5|TRBV7-8|-
CASSSSGQGPYSNQPQHF
TGTGCCAGCAGCTCCTCGGGACAGGGACCCTATAGCAATCAGCCCCAGCATTTT
>TRBD2|TRBJ2-1|TRBV28|-
CASSPPTSGSQFF
TGTGCCAGCAGTCCGCCGACTAGCGGGAGTCAGTTCTTC
>TRBD2|TRBJ2-7|TRBV30|-
CAWRRDSGRAPYEQYF
TGTGCCTGGCGCCGGGATAGCGGGAGGGCCCCCTACGAGCAGTACTTC
>-|TRBJ1-3|TRBV30|-
CAWTSPGDTIYF
TGTGCCTGGACCTCGCCCGGGGACACCATATATTTT
>TRBD2|TRBJ2-7|TRBV30|-
CAWGLAGAYEQYF
TGTGCCTGGGGACTAGCGGGAGCTTACGAGCAGTACTTC
>-|TRBJ1-3|TRBV2|-
CASSTAGSGNTIYF
TGTGCCAGCAGTACAGCGGGCTCTGGAAACACCATATATTTT
>TRBD1|TRBJ2-7|TRBV3-1/TRBV3-2|-
CASSPGQGIAEQYF
TGTGCCAGCAGCCCGGGACAGGGGATAGCCGAGCAGTACTTC
>-|TRBJ1-5|TRBV6-1|few
CASSEAGHPNQPQHF
TGTGCCAGCAGTGAAGCGGGACACCCCAATCAGCCCCAGCATTTT
>-|TRBJ2-5|TRBV7-9|-
CASSSTRPETQYF
TGTGCCAGCAGCTCGACAAGACCCGAGACCCAGTACTTC
>TRBD2|TRBJ2-1|TRBV4-1|-
CASSPRLGTSPNEQFF
TGCGCCAGCAGCCCCCGGTTGGGGACTAGCCCCAATGAGCAGTTCTTC
>-|TRBJ2-7|TRBV2|few
CASTHRDTAVEQYF
TGTGCCAGCACCCACCGCGACACTGCTGTCGAGCAGTACTTC
>-|TRBJ1-2|TRBV29-1|-
CRAGGLDYGYTF
TGCAGAGCGGGGGGCCTCGACTATGGCTACACCTTC
>-|TRBJ2-7|TRBV28|-
CASSPGHGLTYEQYF
TGTGCCTCCTCCCCGGGACACGGACTTACCTACGAGCAGTACTTC
>-|TRBJ1-1|TRBV5-5|-
CASSYTHANTEAFF
TGTGCCAGCAGCTACACACATGCGAACACTGAAGCTTTCTTT
>-|TRBJ1-2|TRBV6-6|-
CASSSLANYGYTF
TGTGCCAGCAGTTCTCTCGCTAACTATGGCTACACCTTC
>TRBD2|TRBJ2-1|TRBV11-3|few
CASNQGLAGDLFF
TGTGCCAGCAACCAAGGACTAGCGGGAGACCTGTTCTTC